This TCR beta chain was sequenced in a study of shared clonotypes between healthy human individuals. Terminally differentiated effector memory CD45RA+ cells were excluded by CCR7 positive selection of CD45RO-negative cells. With V trimmed by 4 bases and J by 0 bases, 8 bases remained unmatched. Per germline, CDR1 LGHNT and CDR2 FRNRAP. The CDR3 spans 16 residues. Source study methods: Without quality scores, immunoSEQ junctional reads could not be filtered like full-length reads. The data were produced by immunoSEQ multiplex PCR, yet TCRdb's version contains in-frame clones alone and is incomplete. The V and J calls and clone size come from that table; D and trimming were worked out from the DNA. The data hold millions of clones, with under 95% observed a single time.

The V and J genes are TRBV12-5 and TRBJ2-5; TRBD2 agrees at 7 bases. The TCR was taken from a man aged 18 to 30 in good health. Some clones in this sample may be carry-over from other donors' samples. The specimen sequenced was naive CD8+ T cells from PBMCs. The DNA for the CDR3 is TGTGCTAGTGGTTCCCCCACTCTAGCGGACCAAGAGACCCAGTACTTC. Protein: CASGSPTLADQETQYF.